This TCR beta chain is drawn from a study of T cells expressing NK-cell markers (dated by TCRdb to 2020 to 2022). Looking at the study overall: Eight or nine donors provided sorted CD3+CD56+NKG2C+, CD3+CD56+NKG2C- and CD3+CD56-NKG2C+ T-cell subsets, whose TCR beta-chain repertoires were profiled. Seven of the eight sequenced donors were HCMV-seropositive and one was HCMV-seronegative. The study sequenced eight donors, all healthy volunteers chosen at random: three men and five women. Libraries were sequenced as 2 x 150 bp reads on Illumina HiSeq 2000/2500, MiSeq or NextSeq. The investigation overall reported the following: Whether the expanded NKG2C-expressing T cell clones were specific for HCMV antigens remained unclear. In six donors, the dominant CD3+CD56+NKG2C+ clonotypes ranked among the top 10 CD8+ clonotypes, making up about 1.0-7.5% of CD8+ T cells. Those dominant clonotypes were again the most abundant among CD3+CD56-NKG2C+ cells in a handful of donors, at about 28.3-60.1%.

Sequencing was performed on an Illumina HiSeq 2000. 5'RACE template switching, by which a universal primer site and unique molecular identifiers were added, was used to make TCR beta cDNA libraries. Priming for cDNA synthesis came from the TCR beta constant segment, and two successive PCR amplification steps followed. From the authors' description of their analysis: MIGEC was used to demultiplex reads and group reads by UMI, and MiTCR was used to assemble and quantify clonotypes. To exclude erroneous sequences, only TCR cDNA sequences supported by at least two reads were retained. Downstream repertoire analysis used the tcR package, and clonotypes were matched across fractions by CDR3 nucleotide sequence plus V segment. Antigen specificity was annotated against VDJdb with VDJmatch, allowing one amino acid substitution in CDR3. TCRdb reprocessed the raw reads; every CDR3 protein sequence is a single record, and DNA is not supplied. The authors' filters were not applied to this entry. The sample's table covers 550,000 to 600,000 distinct CDR3 sequences. The ten largest clones add up to 3.5% to 4.5% of the sample.

Note on this clonotype: The target of this receptor is not known.

HCMV serostatus was determined by detecting HCMV-specific IgG in serum with a commercial ELISA kit. Ficoll density gradient centrifugation was used to isolate peripheral blood mononuclear cells from blood. CDR1 and CDR2 were assigned from the germline V gene as SGHTA and FQGNSA. The CDR3 runs 15 amino acids, cysteine and phenylalanine included. Nucleotide data are not available. The receptor was derived from a man aged 18 to 30 in good health. Donor details come from another sample of the same person, matched by shared clones. The chain uses TRBV7-2 and TRBJ2-4; TCRdb indicates TRBD2, and absent DNA this call remains unverified. Sequenced input: blood T cells: a sorted CD56 or NKG2C T cell subset, CD4+ or CD8+ T cells, or bulk PBMC T cells (not recorded which). The CDR3 sequence is CASSLVARGQNIQYF.